This T cell receptor beta chain was identified in a study of T-cell memory formation after mild COVID-19. Study-wide background: Largely donor-specific TCR clusters were found. General study results and limits: CD4+ clones that contracted lay mainly in CM and EM; CD8+ ones lay in EMRA. Contracting clones from day 15 to 85 had balanced CD4/CD8; later expanders favoured CD4+.

TCR alpha and TCR beta cDNA libraries carrying sample barcodes and UMIs came from 5'RACE with constant-segment primers. TCRdb re-analysed the 5' RACE reads in MiXCR, keeping a single row per CDR3 protein. The sample records fewer than 400,000 distinct CDR3 sequences, 10% to 15% being singletons. Trimming shortened V by 4 bases and J by 6 bases, and 20 bases separated the two germline ends. CDR1 and CDR2 from the germline V gene are SGHRS and YFSETQ. This CDR3 contains 15 residues. The sample holds many counts of this clonotype. Its antigen is currently unknown. The chain links TRBV5-1 to TRBJ2-7; possibly TRBD1 for D (6 bases). Sequencing was done on a sample of PBMCs or a T cell subset sorted from them (not recorded which). This TCR was recovered from a man between 18 and 35 years old who had mild COVID-19 (a few samples of this study predate the infection). Cell type and time point are not known. The CDR3 sequence: CASSILQGSGGEQYF. Written as DNA, the CDR3 is TGCGCCAGCAGCATCCTACAGGGTTCGGGTGGCGAGCAGTACTTC.